The 28 T cell receptor beta chains given below trace back to one sample, sequenced in a study of beta chain features in type 1 diabetes. Study conclusions and caveats: Patients with Type 1 diabetes showed moderately but significantly shorter TCRB CDR3s in all four CD4+ subsets.

Expressed TCRB transcripts were sequenced after all isolated RNA was converted to cDNA. The repertoire was sequenced with immunoSEQ multiplex PCR; TCRdb's copy has only in-frame clones and lacks some. The sample lists 300,000 to 350,000 clones, about 14% occurring once. The antigens for these receptors are not known. The sample taken for sequencing was naive CD4+ T cells from blood. The receptors here all came from a woman aged 18 to 35 with type 1 diabetes.

The chain is built from TRBV11-3 and TRBJ2-7; weak D call: TRBD2 (6 bases). Germline-derived CDR1 and CDR2 are SGHNT and YENEEA. The CDR3 covers 15 residues. Trimming removed 4 bases at V and 6 bases at J, with 19 bases between. CDR3 nucleotides: TGTGCCAGCAGCTCGGCGGAGGGCCAGAGCTGCGAGCAGTACTTC. Translation gives CASSSAEGQSCEQYF.

This clone has more than one count but fewer than ten. This chain joins TRBV7-9 and TRBJ1-1, with TRBD1 identical over 8 bases. The CDR3 length is 14 residues. J gave up 3 bases and V 5 bases, and 5 bases lay outside the gene matches. The V gene's germline CDR1 is SEHNR and CDR2 FQNEAQ (reference sequence). The CDR3 bases are TGTGCCAGCAGCCCTACAGGGGGGCACACTGAAGCTTTCTTT. Protein sequence: CASSPTGGHTEAFF.

Here the CDR3 reads CASSFTAGGGEGQETQYF. The CDR3 DNA reads as TGTGCCAGCAGTTTTACAGCGGGAGGAGGAGAGGGCCAAGAGACCCAGTACTTC. The V gene is TRBV28, the J gene TRBJ2-5; 9 nucleotides line up with TRBD2. J was trimmed by 1 base and V by 3 bases; bases with no gene match: 12. Looked up from germline, CDR1 is MDHEN and CDR2 is SYDVKM. The CDR3 sequence is 18 residues long.

This clone was picked up a small number of times. The CDR3 sequence: CASSFGLAGADTQYF. The CDR3 nucleotides are TGTGCCAGCAGCTTCGGATTAGCGGGAGCAGATACGCAGTATTTT. The chain links TRBV13 to TRBJ2-3; 9 bases are shared with TRBD2. V lost 3 bases to trimming and J lost 4 bases; unmatched junction nucleotides: 5. CDR1 and CDR2 (germline): PRHDT, FYEKMQ (reference sequence). This CDR3 is 15 amino acids long. Together with reference TRBV13 and TRBJ2-3, the CDR3 gives the full variable domain: AAGVIQSPRHLIKEKRETATLKCYPIPRHDTVYWYQQGPGQDPQFLISFYEKMQSDKGSIPDRFSAQQFSDYHSELNMSSLELGDSALYFCASSFGLAGADTQYFGPGTRLTVL.

This chain links TRBV5-1 with TRBJ2-1; D is uncertain. The CDR3 is 14 residues long. Trimming cost V 0 bases and J 6 bases, with 10 bases left between them. Germline V CDR1 and CDR2: SGHRS, YFSETQ. The CDR3 loop is CASSLGAGRNEQFF. The CDR3 region has the DNA TGCGCCAGCAGCTTGGGGGCTGGGCGCAATGAGCAGTTCTTC. Variable domain in full (rest from reference TRBV5-1 and TRBJ2-1): KAGVTQTPRYLIKTRGQQVTLSCSPISGHRSVSWYQQTPGQGLQFLFEYFSETQRNKGNFPGRFSGRQFSNSRSEMNVSTLELGDSALYLCASSLGAGRNEQFFGPGTRLTVL.

Only a few counts were recorded for this clone. CDR3 nucleotides: TGTGCCAGTAGTATAGATGCGTTAAACTATGGCTACACCTTC. Its translation: CASSIDALNYGYTF. The V call is TRBV19, the J call TRBJ1-2; D is unresolved. CDR3 size: 14 residues. The germline gives CDR1 LNHDA, CDR2 SQIVND (reference sequence). V was trimmed by 0 bases and J by 2 bases, leaving 7 bases between them.

The chain recombines TRBV29-1 with TRBJ2-3, with 10 nucleotides matching TRBD2. With V trimmed by 7 bases and J by 4 bases, 5 bases remained unmatched. This CDR3 contains 13 residues. CDR1 and CDR2 from the germline V gene are SQVTM and ANQGSEA. CDR3 amino acids: CSEIAGGADTQYF. The DNA for the CDR3 is TGCAGCGAAATAGCGGGAGGCGCAGATACGCAGTATTTT.

The sample holds a few counts of this clone. The CDR3: CASSLSGQGWETQYF. The CDR3 DNA reads TGTGCCAGCAGCCTATCGGGACAGGGGTGGGAGACCCAGTACTTC. The rearrangement joins TRBV7-6 to TRBJ2-5; the match to TRBD1 covers 10 bases. Germline V gene sequence: CDR1 SGHVS, CDR2 FNYEAQ. CDR3 length equals 15 residues. V lost 5 bases and J lost 5; bases outside the gene matches: 8.

The chain has TRBV5-1 and TRBJ2-3; D unresolved. CDR3 length: 15 amino acids. Germline lookup yields CDR1 SGHRS and CDR2 YFSETQ. Trimming stripped 6 bases from V and 1 base from J, with 15 bases between. DNA for the CDR3: TGCGCCAGCAAGAAGACCCAAGAGGGCACAGATACGCAGTATTTT. It specifies CASKKTQEGTDTQYF.

This clone appeared a few times. The chain is built from TRBV14 and TRBJ2-7, with 8 bases identical to TRBD2. The CDR3 has 14 amino acids. Germline loops: CDR1 SGHDN, CDR2 FVKESK. J lost 1 base, V lost 6 bases, and 5 bases had no gene match. CDR3 loop: CASSLLAGSYEQYF. The CDR3 DNA reads TGTGCCAGCAGTCTCCTAGCGGGTTCCTACGAGCAGTACTTC.

This clone was observed a handful of times. CDR3 amino acids: CASSSLAGGYNEQFF. CDR3 bases: TGTGCCAGCAGCAGCCTAGCGGGAGGGTACAATGAGCAGTTCTTC. V and J are TRBV28 and TRBJ2-1; 12 nucleotides agree with TRBD2. Germline CDR1 is MDHEN and CDR2 is SYDVKM. J was trimmed by 4 bases and V by 6 bases; bases with no gene match: 4. The CDR3 consists of 15 residues.

The sample holds a few counts of this clone. The V gene is TRBV25-1, the J gene TRBJ1-2; tentatively, D is TRBD1 (6 bases). This CDR3 region has 14 residues. Germline CDR1 and CDR2: MGHDK and SYGVNS. V dropped 2 bases and J dropped 5 bases, with 12 bases sitting between them. The CDR3 loop reads CASSETGTRYGYTF. The CDR3 bases are TGTGCCAGCAGTGAAACCGGGACACGGTATGGCTACACCTTC.

This clone occurred a few times. V gene TRBV7-3 combines with J gene TRBJ1-1; no clear D. The CDR3 has 13 amino acids. Germline CDR1 SGHTA, CDR2 FQGTGA. V lost 2 bases to trimming and J lost 2 bases, with 6 bases between them. The DNA for the CDR3 is TGTGCCAGCAGCTTACAGGAAAACACTGAAGCTTTCTTT. Amino acids: CASSLQENTEAFF.

The chain combines TRBV2 with TRBJ2-7; D is undetermined. The V gene lost 7 bases and the J gene lost 0 bases, with 13 bases spanning the gap. Germline CDR1 SNHLY, CDR2 FYNNEI. This CDR3 region has 14 residues. The CDR3, as DNA: TGTGCCAGCAATTACCTCGTGAGCTCCTACGAGCAGTACTTC. Its protein is CASNYLVSSYEQYF. The variable domain in full, with the rest retrieved from reference TRBV2 and TRBJ2-7, is EPEVTQTPSHQVTQMGQEVILRCVPISNHLYFYWYRQILGQKVEFLVSFYNNEISEKSEIFDDQFSVERPDGSNFTLKIRSTKLEDSAMYFCASNYLVSSYEQYFGPGTRLTVT.

The CDR3 spells CASRLAGPSSYEQYF. The DNA for the CDR3 is TGTGCCAGCCGACTAGCGGGACCCTCCTCCTACGAGCAGTACTTC. The J gene is TRBJ2-7, the V gene TRBV27; 11 nucleotides align to TRBD2. This CDR3 has 15 amino acids. Looked up from germline, CDR1 is MNHEY and CDR2 is SMNVEV (reference sequence). With V trimmed by 8 bases and J by 0 bases, 6 bases remained unmatched.

This chain connects TRBV5-1 to TRBJ2-3; D not resolved. Trimming cost V 0 bases and J 14 bases, with 10 bases left between them. The CDR3 contains 11 residues. The germline V gene encodes CDR1 SGHRS and CDR2 YFSETQ. This chain's CDR3 is CASSLDSVWYF. The CDR3 DNA reads as TGCGCCAGCAGCTTGGACTCCGTGTGGTATTTT.

This clone was counted between two and nine times. This chain connects TRBV2 to TRBJ2-7; TRBD2 agrees at 10 bases. Germline trimming cut 11 bases from V and 4 bases from J; bases unmatched to any gene: 8. The CDR3 extends over 13 amino acids. Germline V gene lookup returns CDR1 SNHLY and CDR2 FYNNEI. CDR3 region: CASSGLARYEQYV. CDR3 DNA: TGTGCCTCCTCGGGACTAGCGAGGTACGAGCAGTACGTC.

The chain couples TRBV5-1 to TRBJ1-1; D gene uncertain. This CDR3 comprises 15 residues. Trimming took 4 bases from V and 1 from J, leaving 14 bases between them. Germline V gene lookup returns CDR1 SGHRS and CDR2 YFSETQ. The CDR3 loop is CASSPGVPGNTEAFF. The DNA for the CDR3 is TGCGCCAGCAGCCCCGGGGTCCCGGGGAACACTGAAGCTTTCTTT.

This clone was observed a few times. The CDR3 protein is CAWSQTGNYGYTF. The CDR3 coding sequence is TGTGCCTGGAGCCAAACAGGGAACTATGGCTACACCTTC. This chain links TRBV30 with TRBJ1-2; possible D gene TRBD1, 6 bases. CDR3 size: 13 residues. Per germline, CDR1 GTSNPN and CDR2 SVGIG (reference sequence). V was clipped by 3 bases and J by 2 bases, with 10 bases between them.

The V and J genes are TRBV19 and TRBJ1-1; 9 bases align to TRBD1. CDR3 length: 13 amino acids. Germline CDR1 reads LNHDA; CDR2 reads SQIVND (reference sequence). V was clipped by 10 bases and J by 6 bases; unmatched bases: 9. CDR3 coding DNA: TGTGCCACCCGCCGACAGGGGGGCCCTGAAGCTTTCTTT. This translates into CATRRQGGPEAFF.

This rearrangement joins TRBV5-4 to TRBJ2-5; D is perhaps TRBD2 (6 bases). CDR1 SGHNT and CDR2 YYREEE come from the germline V gene (reference sequence). Trimming pared 4 bases from V and 5 bases from J, leaving 18 bases between. The length of the CDR3 is 15 residues. Here the CDR3 reads CASSPTTRAGETQYF. In nucleotides, the CDR3 is TGTGCCAGCAGCCCTACGACTAGGGCGGGGGAGACCCAGTACTTC.

This CDR3 is CASSRLAGTEETQYF. CDR3 nucleotides: TGTGCCAGCAGCCGACTAGCGGGGACCGAAGAGACCCAGTACTTC. J is TRBJ2-5 and V is TRBV11-2; 11 bases are a match to TRBD2. J gave up 3 bases and V 5 bases, and 5 bases lay outside the gene matches. The CDR3 contains 15 residues. Germline V gene lookup returns CDR1 SGHAT and CDR2 FQNNGV.

The CDR3 region is CASSEFGTGYTDTQYF. The CDR3 DNA reads as TGTGCCAGCTCAGAGTTCGGGACAGGGTACACAGATACGCAGTATTTT. The V and J genes are TRBV18 and TRBJ2-3; 9 nucleotides agree with TRBD1. V gave up 5 bases and J gave up 2 bases; unmatched junction bases: 8. The CDR3 extends over 16 amino acids. Per germline, CDR1 KGHSH and CDR2 LQKENI.

This clone showed up just a few times. The chain links TRBV7-2 to TRBJ2-1; 11 bases are a match to TRBD2. Germline values: CDR1 SGHTA, CDR2 FQGNSA. J gave up 7 bases and V 5 bases, and 7 bases lay outside the gene matches. This CDR3 comprises 15 residues. The CDR3 nucleotides are TGTGCCAGCAGCCGACTAGCGGGAAGAGATAATGAGCAGTTCTTC. Translating it yields CASSRLAGRDNEQFF.

The V and J genes are TRBV6-5 and TRBJ2-3, with TRBD2 matching over 8 bases. After removal of 8 bases from V and 6 bases from J, the junction contained 7 bases not matched to a gene. There are 13 residues in the CDR3. The germline V gene encodes CDR1 MNHEY and CDR2 SVGAGI. The CDR3 reads CASARVAGDTQYF. The DNA of the CDR3 is TGTGCCAGCGCTCGGGTAGCGGGGGATACGCAGTATTTT.

The chain carries TRBV30 and TRBJ1-3; D unclear. CDR1 is GTSNPN, CDR2 SVGIG, per germline (reference sequence). The V end was cut by 0 bases, the J end by 0 bases, with 12 bases between. The CDR3 is 16 amino acids. For the CDR3, the DNA is TGTGCCTGGAGTGTGGGGAGACGGTCCTCTGGAAACACCATATATTTT. It specifies CAWSVGRRSSGNTIYF.

In this sample, this clone turned up a few times. This rearrangement joins TRBV19 to TRBJ1-1; tentative D call: TRBD1 (5 bases). Germline CDR1 reads LNHDA; CDR2 reads SQIVND (reference sequence). The CDR3 has 16 residues. V was trimmed by 3 bases and J by 2 bases, leaving 16 bases between them. CDR3 region: CASSMVLGQGNTEAFF. In DNA, the CDR3 is TGTGCCAGTAGTATGGTTTTGGGGCAGGGAAACACTGAAGCTTTCTTT.

CDR3 in amino acids: CASSLGQGRLVSGYEQYF. The CDR3 bases are TGTGCCAGCAGTTTGGGGCAGGGTAGATTAGTTTCCGGTTACGAGCAGTACTTC. The chain employs TRBV27 and TRBJ2-7; weak D call: TRBD1 (5 bases). V was clipped by 3 bases and J by 4 bases, with 25 bases between them. Germline values: CDR1 MNHEY, CDR2 SMNVEV (reference sequence). The CDR3 is made up of 18 amino acids.